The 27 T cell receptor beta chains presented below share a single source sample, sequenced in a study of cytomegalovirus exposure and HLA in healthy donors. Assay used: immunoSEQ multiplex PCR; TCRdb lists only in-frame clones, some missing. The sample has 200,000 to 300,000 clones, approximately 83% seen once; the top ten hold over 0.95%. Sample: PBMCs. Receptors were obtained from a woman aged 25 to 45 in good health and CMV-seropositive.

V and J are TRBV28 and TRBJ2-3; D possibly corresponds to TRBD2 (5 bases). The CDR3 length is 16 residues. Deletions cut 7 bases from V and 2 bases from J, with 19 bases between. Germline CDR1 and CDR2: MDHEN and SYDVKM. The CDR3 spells CASTVGGSLNTDTQYF. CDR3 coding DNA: TGTGCCAGCACCGTTGGAGGTTCTCTTAACACAGATACGCAGTATTTT.

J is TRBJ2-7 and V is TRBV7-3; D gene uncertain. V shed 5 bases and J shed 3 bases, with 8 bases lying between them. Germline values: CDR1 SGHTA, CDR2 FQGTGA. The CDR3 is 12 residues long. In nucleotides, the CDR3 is TGTGCCAGCAGCCCCTATAACTACGAGCAGTACTTC. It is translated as CASSPYNYEQYF. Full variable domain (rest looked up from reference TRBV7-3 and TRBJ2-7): GAGVSQTPSNKVTEKGKYVELRCDPISGHTALYWYRQSLGQGPEFLIYFQGTGAADDSGLPNDRFFAVRPEGSVSTLKIQRTERGDSAVYLCASSPYNYEQYFGPGTRLTVT.

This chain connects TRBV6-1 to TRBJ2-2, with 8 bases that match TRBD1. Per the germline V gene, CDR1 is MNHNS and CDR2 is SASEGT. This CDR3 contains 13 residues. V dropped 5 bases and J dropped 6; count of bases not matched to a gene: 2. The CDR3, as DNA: TGTGCCAGCAGTAGACAGGGGCCCGGGGAGCTGTTTTTT. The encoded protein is CASSRQGPGELFF.

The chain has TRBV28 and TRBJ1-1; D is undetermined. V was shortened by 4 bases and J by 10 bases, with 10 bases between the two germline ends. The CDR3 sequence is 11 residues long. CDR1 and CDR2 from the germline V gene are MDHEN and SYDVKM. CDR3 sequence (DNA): TGTGCCAGCAGTTCAGGACTGGGAGCTTTCTTT. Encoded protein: CASSSGLGAFF. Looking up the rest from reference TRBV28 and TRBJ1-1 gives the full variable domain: DVKVTQSSRYLVKRTGEKVFLECVQDMDHENMFWYRQDPGLGLRLIYFSYDVKMKEKGDIPEGYSVSREKKERFSLILESASTNQTSMYLCASSSGLGAFFGQGTRLTVV.

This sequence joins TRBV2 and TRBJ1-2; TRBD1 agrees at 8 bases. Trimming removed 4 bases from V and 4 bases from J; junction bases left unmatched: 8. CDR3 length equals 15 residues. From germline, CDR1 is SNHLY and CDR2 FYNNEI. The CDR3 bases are TGTGCCAGCAGTGGGACCACAGGGGGAATCTATGGCTACACCTTC. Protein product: CASSGTTGGIYGYTF.

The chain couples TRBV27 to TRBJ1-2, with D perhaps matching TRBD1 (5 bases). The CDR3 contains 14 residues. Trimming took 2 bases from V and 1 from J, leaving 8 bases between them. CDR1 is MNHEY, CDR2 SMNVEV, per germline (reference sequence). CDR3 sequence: CASSLAGHNYGYTF. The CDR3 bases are TGTGCCAGCAGTTTAGCGGGGCATAACTATGGCTACACCTTC.

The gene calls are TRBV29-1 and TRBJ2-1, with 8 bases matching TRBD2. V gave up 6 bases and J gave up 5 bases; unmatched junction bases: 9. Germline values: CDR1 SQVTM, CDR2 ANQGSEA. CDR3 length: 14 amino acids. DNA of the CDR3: TGCAGCGTCGTAAGCGGGAGTGCAAACAATGAGCAGTTCTTC. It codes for CSVVSGSANNEQFF.

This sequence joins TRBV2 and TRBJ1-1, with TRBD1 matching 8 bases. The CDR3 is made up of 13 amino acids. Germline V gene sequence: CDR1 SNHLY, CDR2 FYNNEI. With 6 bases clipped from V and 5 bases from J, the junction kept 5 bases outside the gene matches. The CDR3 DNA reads TGTGCCAGCAGCGACAGGGGTCGGACTGAAGCTTTCTTT. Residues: CASSDRGRTEAFF. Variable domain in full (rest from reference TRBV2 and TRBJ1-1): EPEVTQTPSHQVTQMGQEVILRCVPISNHLYFYWYRQILGQKVEFLVSFYNNEISEKSEIFDDQFSVERPDGSNFTLKIRSTKLEDSAMYFCASSDRGRTEAFFGQGTRLTVV.

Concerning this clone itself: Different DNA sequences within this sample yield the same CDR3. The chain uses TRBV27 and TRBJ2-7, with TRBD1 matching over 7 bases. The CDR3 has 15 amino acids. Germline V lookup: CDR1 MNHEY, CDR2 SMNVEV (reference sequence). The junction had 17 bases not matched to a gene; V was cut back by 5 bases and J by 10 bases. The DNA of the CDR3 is TGTGCCAGCAGTCCCGACACAGGGGAAGGGGGCGAACAGTACTTC. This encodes CASSPDTGEGGEQYF.

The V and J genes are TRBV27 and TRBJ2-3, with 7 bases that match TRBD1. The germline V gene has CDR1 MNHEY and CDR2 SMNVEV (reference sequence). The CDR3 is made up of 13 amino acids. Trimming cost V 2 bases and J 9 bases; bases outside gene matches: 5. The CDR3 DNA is TGTGCCAGCAGTTTAGGGGACAGTGGGACGCAGTATTTT. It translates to CASSLGDSGTQYF.

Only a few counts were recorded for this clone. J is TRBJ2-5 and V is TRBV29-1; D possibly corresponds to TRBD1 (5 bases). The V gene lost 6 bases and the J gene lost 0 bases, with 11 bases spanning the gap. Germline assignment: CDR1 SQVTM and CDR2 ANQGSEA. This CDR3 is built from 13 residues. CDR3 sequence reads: CSVLRGYQETQYF. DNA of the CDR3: TGCAGCGTACTTAGGGGATACCAAGAGACCCAGTACTTC.

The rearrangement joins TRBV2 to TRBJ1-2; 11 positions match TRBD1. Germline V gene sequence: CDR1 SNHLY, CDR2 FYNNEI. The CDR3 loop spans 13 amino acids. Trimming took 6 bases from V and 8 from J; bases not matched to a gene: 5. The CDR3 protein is CASRDRGLGGYTF. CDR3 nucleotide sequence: TGTGCCAGCAGGGACAGGGGGCTGGGGGGCTACACCTTC.

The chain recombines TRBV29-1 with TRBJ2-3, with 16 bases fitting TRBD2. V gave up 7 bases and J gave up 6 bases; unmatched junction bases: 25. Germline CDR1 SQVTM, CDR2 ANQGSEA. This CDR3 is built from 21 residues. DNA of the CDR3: TGCAGCGGTACCTCGGACGGATCCGGGACTAGCGGGAGGGCCCGGTCCGATACGCAGTATTTT. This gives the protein CSGTSDGSGTSGRARSDTQYF.

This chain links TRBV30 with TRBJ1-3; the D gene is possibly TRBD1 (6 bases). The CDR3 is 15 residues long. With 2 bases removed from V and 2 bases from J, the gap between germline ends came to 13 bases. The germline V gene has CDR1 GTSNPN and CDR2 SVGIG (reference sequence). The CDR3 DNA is TGTGCCTGGAGTCCAGGGGAGAATCCTGGAAACACCATATATTTT. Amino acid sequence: CAWSPGENPGNTIYF.

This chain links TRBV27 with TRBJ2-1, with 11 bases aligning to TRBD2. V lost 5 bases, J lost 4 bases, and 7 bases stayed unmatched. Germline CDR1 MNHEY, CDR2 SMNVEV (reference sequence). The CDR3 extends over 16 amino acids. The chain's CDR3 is CASSPIGTSGYNEQFF. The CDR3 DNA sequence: TGTGCCAGCAGTCCAATCGGGACTAGCGGTTACAATGAGCAGTTCTTC.

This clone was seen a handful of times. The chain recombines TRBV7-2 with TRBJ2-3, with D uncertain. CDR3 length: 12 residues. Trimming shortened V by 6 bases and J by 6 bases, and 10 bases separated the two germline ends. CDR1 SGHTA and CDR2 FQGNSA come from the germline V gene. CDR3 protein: CASSYSSDTQYF. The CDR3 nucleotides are TGTGCCAGCAGTTACTCCTCGGATACGCAGTATTTT.

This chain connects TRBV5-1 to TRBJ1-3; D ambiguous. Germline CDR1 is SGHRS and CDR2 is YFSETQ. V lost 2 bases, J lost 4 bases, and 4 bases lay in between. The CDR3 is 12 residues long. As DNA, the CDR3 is TGCGCCAGCAGCTTACGGGGAAACACCATATATTTT. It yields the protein CASSLRGNTIYF.

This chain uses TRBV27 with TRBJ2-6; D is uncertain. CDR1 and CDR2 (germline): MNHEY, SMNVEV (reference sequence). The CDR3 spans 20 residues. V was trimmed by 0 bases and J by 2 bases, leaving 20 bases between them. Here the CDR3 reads CASSLSFPVRLPPGANVLTF. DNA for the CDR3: TGTGCCAGCAGTTTATCGTTTCCGGTACGCCTACCCCCTGGGGCCAACGTCCTGACTTTC.

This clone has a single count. The CDR3 sequence: CASIWRDGVTGELFF. The CDR3 DNA is TGTGCCAGCATATGGCGGGATGGGGTCACCGGGGAGCTGTTTTTT. The rearrangement links TRBV2 to TRBJ2-2, with a possible D match to TRBD2 (6 bases). V was shortened by 7 bases and J by 4 bases, with 16 bases between the two germline ends. The CDR3 runs to 15 residues. Looked up from germline, CDR1 is SNHLY and CDR2 is FYNNEI. The full variable domain, its missing parts supplied by reference TRBV2 and TRBJ2-2, is EPEVTQTPSHQVTQMGQEVILRCVPISNHLYFYWYRQILGQKVEFLVSFYNNEISEKSEIFDDQFSVERPDGSNFTLKIRSTKLEDSAMYFCASIWRDGVTGELFFGEGSRLTVL.

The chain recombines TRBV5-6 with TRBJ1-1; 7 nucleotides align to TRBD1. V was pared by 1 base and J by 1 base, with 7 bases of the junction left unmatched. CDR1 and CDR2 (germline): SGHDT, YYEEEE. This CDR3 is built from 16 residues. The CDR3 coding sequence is TGTGCCAGCAGCTTGTTCGGCAGGGGGACGAACACTGAAGCTTTCTTT. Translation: CASSLFGRGTNTEAFF.

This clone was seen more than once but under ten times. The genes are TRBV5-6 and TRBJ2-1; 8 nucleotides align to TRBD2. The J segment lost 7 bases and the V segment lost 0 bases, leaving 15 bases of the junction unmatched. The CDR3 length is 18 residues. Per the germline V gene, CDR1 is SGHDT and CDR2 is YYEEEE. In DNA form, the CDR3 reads TGTGCCAGCAGCTTGGACATGGCGGGAGGACCTTCCAGGAATGAGCAGTTCTTC. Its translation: CASSLDMAGGPSRNEQFF.

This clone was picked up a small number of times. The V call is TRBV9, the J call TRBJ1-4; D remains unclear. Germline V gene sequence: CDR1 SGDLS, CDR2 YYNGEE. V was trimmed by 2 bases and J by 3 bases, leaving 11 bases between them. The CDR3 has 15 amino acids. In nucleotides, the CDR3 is TGTGCCAGCAGCGTGGATCCAGGTTCTAATGAAAAACTGTTTTTT. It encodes CASSVDPGSNEKLFF. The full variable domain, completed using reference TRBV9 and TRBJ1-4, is DSGVTQTPKHLITATGQRVTLRCSPRSGDLSVYWYQQSLDQGLQFLIQYYNGEERAKGNILERFSAQQFPDLHSELNLSSLELGDSALYFCASSVDPGSNEKLFFGSGTQLSVL.

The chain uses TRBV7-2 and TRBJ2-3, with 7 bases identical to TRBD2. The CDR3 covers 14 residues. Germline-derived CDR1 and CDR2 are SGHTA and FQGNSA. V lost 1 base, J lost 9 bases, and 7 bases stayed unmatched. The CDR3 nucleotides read TGTGCCAGCAGCTTAGTGGCGGGAGAGGGGACGCAGTATTTT. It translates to CASSLVAGEGTQYF.

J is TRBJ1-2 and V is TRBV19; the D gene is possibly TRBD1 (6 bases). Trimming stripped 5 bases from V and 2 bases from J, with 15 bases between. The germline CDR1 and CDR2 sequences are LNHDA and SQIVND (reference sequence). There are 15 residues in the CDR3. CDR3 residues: CASSVLQGFNYGYTF. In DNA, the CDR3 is TGTGCCAGTAGTGTCCTACAGGGTTTCAACTATGGCTACACCTTC.

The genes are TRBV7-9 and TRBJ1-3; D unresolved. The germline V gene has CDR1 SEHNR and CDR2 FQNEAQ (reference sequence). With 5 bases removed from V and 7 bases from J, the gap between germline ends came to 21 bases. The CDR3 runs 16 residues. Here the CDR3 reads CASSPLGAERGNTIYF. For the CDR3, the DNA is TGTGCCAGCAGCCCACTTGGTGCGGAACGCGGTAACACCATATATTTT.

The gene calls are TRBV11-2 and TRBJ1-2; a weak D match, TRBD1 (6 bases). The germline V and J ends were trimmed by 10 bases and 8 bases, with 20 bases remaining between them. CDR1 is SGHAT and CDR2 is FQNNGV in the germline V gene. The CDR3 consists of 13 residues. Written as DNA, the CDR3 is TGTGCCACGGCTAACATTCAGGGGCGAGGCTACACCTTC. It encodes CATANIQGRGYTF.

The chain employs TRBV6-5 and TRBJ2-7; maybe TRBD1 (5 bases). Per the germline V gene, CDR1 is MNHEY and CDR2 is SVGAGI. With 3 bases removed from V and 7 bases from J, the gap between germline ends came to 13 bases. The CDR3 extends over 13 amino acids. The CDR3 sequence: CASSYHRLGEQYF. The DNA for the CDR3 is TGTGCCAGCAGTTATCACAGGTTGGGAGAGCAGTACTTC.